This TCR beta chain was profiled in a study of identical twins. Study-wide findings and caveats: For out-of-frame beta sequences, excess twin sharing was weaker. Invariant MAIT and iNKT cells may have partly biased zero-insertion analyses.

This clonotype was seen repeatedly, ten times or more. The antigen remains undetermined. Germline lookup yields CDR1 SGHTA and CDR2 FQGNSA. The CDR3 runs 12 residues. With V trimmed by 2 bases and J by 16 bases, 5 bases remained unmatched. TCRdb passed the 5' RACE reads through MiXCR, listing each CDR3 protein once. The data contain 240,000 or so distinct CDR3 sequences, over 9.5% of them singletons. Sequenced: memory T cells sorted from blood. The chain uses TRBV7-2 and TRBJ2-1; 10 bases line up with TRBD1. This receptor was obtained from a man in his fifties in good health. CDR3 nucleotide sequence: TGTGCCAGCAGCTTAAGGGGACAGGGGCTTTTCTTC. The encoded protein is CASSLRGQGLFF.